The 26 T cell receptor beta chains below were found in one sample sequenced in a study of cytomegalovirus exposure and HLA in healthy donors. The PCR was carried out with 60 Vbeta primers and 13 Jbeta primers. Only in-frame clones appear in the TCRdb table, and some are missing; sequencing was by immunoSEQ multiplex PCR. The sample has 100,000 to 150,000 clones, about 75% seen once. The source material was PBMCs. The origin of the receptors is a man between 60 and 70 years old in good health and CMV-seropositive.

CDR3 in amino acids: CASSPWTGGAKNIQYF. The CDR3 region has the DNA TGTGCCAGCAGCCCCTGGACAGGGGGCGCCAAAAACATTCAGTACTTC. This chain uses TRBV11-2 with TRBJ2-4; 11 nucleotides line up with TRBD1. J was trimmed by 1 base and V by 5 bases; bases with no gene match: 4. This CDR3 is 16 amino acids long. From germline, CDR1 is SGHAT and CDR2 FQNNGV. Supplemented by reference TRBV11-2 and TRBJ2-4, the full variable domain reads EAGVAQSPRYKIIEKRQSVAFWCNPISGHATLYWYQQILGQGPKLLIQFQNNGVVDDSQLPKDRFSAERLKGVDSTLKIQPAKLEDSAVYLCASSPWTGGAKNIQYFGAGTRLSVL.

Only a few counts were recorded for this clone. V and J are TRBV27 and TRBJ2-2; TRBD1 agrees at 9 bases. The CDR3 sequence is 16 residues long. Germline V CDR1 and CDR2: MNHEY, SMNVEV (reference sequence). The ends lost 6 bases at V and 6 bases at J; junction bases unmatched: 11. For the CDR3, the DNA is TGTGCCAGCAGCCGCCTGACAGGGGGAGGCTCCGGGGAGCTGTTTTTT. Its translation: CASSRLTGGGSGELFF.

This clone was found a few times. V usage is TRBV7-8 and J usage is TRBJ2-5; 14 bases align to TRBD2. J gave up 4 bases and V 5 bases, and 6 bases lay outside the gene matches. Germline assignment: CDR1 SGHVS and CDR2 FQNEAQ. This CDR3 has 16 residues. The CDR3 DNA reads TGTGCCAGCAGCCCCCGACTAGCGGGGGGGGGAGAGACCCAGTACTTC. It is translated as CASSPRLAGGGETQYF.

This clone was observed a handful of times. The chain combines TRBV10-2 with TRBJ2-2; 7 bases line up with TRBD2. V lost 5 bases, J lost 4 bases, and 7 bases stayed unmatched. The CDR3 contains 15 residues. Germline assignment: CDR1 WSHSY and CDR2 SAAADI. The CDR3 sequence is CASSHSGLGTGELFF. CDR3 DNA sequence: TGCGCCAGCAGTCATAGCGGGTTGGGCACCGGGGAGCTGTTTTTT.

The CDR3 region has the DNA TGTGCCAGCAGCTTAGGCTCAAACACCGGGGAGCTGTTTTTT. Translated: CASSLGSNTGELFF. The chain couples TRBV7-3 to TRBJ2-2; D gene unclear. The CDR3 covers 14 residues. The germline CDR1 and CDR2 sequences are SGHTA and FQGTGA. V shed 2 bases and J shed 2 bases, with 6 bases lying between them. Looking up the rest from reference TRBV7-3 and TRBJ2-2 gives the full variable domain: GAGVSQTPSNKVTEKGKYVELRCDPISGHTALYWYRQSLGQGPEFLIYFQGTGAADDSGLPNDRFFAVRPEGSVSTLKIQRTERGDSAVYLCASSLGSNTGELFFGEGSRLTVL.

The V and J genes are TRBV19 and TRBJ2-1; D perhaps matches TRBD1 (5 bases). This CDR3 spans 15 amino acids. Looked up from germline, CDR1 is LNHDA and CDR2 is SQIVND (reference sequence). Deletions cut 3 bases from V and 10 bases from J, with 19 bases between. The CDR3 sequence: CASSMTDVPPLEQFF. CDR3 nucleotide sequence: TGTGCCAGTAGTATGACAGATGTCCCCCCCCTAGAGCAGTTCTTC.

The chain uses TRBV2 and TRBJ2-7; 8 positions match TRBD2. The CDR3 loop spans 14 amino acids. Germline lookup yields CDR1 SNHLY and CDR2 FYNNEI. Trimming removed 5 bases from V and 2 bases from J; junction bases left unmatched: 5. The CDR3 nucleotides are TGTGCCAGCAGTCCGGGACTAGGCCCCTACGAGCAGTACTTC. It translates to CASSPGLGPYEQYF.

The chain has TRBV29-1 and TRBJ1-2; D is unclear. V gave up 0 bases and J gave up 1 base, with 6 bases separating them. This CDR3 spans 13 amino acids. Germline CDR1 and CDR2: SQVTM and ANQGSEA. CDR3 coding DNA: TGCAGCGTTGAAGATCACAGTAACTATGGCTACACCTTC. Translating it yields CSVEDHSNYGYTF.

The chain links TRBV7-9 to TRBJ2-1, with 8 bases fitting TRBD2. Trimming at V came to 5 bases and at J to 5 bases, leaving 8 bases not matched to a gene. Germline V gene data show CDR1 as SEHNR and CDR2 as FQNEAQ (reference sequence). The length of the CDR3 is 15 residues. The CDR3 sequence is CASSRVAGIHNEQFF. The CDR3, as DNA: TGTGCCAGCAGCCGCGTAGCGGGAATCCACAATGAGCAGTTCTTC.

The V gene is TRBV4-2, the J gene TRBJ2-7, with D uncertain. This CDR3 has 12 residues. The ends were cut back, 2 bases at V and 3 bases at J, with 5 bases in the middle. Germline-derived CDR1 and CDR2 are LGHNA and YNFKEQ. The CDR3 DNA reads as TGTGCCAGCAGCCAATCAGGCTACGAGCAGTACTTC. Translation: CASSQSGYEQYF.

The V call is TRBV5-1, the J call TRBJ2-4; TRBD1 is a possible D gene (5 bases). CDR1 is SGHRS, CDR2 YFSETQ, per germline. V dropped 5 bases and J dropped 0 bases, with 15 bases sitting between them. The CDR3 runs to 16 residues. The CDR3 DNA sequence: TGCGCCAGCAGTCCTGTCGACAGTCTAGCCAAAAACATTCAGTACTTC. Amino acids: CASSPVDSLAKNIQYF. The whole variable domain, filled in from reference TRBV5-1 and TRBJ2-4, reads KAGVTQTPRYLIKTRGQQVTLSCSPISGHRSVSWYQQTPGQGLQFLFEYFSETQRNKGNFPGRFSGRQFSNSRSEMNVSTLELGDSALYLCASSPVDSLAKNIQYFGAGTRLSVL.

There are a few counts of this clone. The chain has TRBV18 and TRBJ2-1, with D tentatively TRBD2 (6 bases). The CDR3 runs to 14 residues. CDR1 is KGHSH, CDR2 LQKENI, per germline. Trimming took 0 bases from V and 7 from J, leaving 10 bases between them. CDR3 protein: CASSPPAGTNEQFF. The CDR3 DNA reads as TGTGCCAGCTCACCACCGGCAGGGACTAATGAGCAGTTCTTC.

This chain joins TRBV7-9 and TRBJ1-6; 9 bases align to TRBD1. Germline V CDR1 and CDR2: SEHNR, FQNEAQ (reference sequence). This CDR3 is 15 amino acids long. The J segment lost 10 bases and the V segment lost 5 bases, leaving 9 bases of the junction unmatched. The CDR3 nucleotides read TGTGCCAGCAGCGACCGGGACAGGGAAAACTCACCCCTCCACTTT. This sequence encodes CASSDRDRENSPLHF.

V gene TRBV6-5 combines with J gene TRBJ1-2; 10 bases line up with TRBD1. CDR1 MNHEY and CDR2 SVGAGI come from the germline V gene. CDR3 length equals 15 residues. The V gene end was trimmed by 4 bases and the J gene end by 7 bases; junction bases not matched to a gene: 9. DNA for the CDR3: TGTGCCAGCAGTTCCCCGGGACAGGGGAAAAGTGGCTACACCTTC. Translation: CASSSPGQGKSGYTF.

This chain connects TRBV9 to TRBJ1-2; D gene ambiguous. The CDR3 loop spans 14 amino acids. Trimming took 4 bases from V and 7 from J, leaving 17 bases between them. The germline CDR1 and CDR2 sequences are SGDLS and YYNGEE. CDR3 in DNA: TGTGCCAGCAGCACCCGGGAGGCCGGCCGTGGCTACACCTTC. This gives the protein CASSTREAGRGYTF.

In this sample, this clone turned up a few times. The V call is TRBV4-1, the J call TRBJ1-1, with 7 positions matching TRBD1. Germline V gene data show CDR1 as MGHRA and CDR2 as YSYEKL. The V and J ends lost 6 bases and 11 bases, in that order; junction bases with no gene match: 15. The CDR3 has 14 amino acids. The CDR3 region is CASRQMGQKSSAFF. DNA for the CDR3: TGCGCCAGCAGACAGATGGGACAGAAGTCTTCGGCTTTCTTT.

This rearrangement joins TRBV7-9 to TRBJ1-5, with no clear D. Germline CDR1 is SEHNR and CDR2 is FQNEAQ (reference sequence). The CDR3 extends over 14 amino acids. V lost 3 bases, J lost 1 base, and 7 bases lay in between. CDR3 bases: TGTGCCAGCAGCTTTCTTGAGAGCAATCAGCCCCAGCATTTT. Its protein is CASSFLESNQPQHF.

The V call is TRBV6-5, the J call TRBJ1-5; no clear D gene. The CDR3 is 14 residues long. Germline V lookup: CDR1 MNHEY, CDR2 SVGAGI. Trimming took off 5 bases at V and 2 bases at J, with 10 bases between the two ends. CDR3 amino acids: CASSESGGNQPQHF. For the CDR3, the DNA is TGTGCCAGCAGTGAATCCGGAGGCAATCAGCCCCAGCATTTT.

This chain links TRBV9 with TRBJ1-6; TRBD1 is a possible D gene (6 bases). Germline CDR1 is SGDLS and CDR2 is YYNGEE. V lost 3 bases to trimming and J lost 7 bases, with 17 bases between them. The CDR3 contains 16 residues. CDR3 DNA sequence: TGTGCCAGCAGCGCCCGCCCCTCAGGGGAAAATTCACCCCTCCACTTT. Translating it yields CASSARPSGENSPLHF.

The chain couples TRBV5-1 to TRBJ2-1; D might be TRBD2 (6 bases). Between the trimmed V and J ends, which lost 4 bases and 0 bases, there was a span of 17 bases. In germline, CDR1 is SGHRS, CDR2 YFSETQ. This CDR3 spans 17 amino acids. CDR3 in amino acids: CASSTPRDGSSYNEQFF. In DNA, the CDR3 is TGCGCCAGCAGCACACCCCGGGACGGGAGCTCCTACAATGAGCAGTTCTTC.

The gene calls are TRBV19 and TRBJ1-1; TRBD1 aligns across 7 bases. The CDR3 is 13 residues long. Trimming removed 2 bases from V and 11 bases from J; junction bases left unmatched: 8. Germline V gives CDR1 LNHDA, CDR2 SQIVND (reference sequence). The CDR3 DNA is TGTGCCAGTAGTATACAGTCGGGACAGCAGGCTTTCTTT. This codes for CASSIQSGQQAFF.

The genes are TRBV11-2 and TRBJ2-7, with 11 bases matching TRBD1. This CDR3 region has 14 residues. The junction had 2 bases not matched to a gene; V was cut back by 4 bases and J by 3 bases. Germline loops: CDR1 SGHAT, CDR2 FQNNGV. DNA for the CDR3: TGTGCCAGCAGCTCTGGGACAGGGGGCTACGAGCAGTACTTC. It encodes CASSSGTGGYEQYF.

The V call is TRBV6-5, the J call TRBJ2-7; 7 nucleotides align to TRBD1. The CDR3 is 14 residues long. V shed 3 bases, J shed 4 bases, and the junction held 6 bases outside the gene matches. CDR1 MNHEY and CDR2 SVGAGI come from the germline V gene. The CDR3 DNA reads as TGTGCCAGCAGTTATATAGGACAGGCATACGAGCAGTACTTC. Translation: CASSYIGQAYEQYF.

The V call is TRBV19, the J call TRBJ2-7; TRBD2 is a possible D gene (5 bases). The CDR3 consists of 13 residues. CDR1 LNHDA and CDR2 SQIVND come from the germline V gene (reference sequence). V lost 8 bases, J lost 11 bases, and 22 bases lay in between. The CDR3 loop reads CASGRGTGQTEYF. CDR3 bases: TGTGCCAGTGGCCGGGGAACTGGCCAGACGGAGTACTTC.

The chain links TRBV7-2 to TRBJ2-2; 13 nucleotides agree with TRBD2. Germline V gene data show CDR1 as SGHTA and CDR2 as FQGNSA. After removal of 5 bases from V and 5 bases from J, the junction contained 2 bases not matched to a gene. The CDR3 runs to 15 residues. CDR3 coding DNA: TGTGCCAGCAGCGAACTAGCGGGGGGGACCGGGGAGCTGTTTTTT. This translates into CASSELAGGTGELFF.

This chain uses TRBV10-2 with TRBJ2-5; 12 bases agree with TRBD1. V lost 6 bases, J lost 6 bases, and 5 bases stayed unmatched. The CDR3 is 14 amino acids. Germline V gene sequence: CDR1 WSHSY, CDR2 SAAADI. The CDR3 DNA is TGCGCCAGCAGCCCGGGACAGGGGGCACAGACCCAGTACTTC. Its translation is CASSPGQGAQTQYF.